The 8 T cell receptor beta chains given below trace back to one sample, sequenced in a study of T cell responses to AZD1222 COVID-19 vaccine. Sequencing was performed with immunoSEQ multiplex PCR; in TCRdb, only in-frame clones are kept and a portion is missing. Among 70,000 to 85,000 clones listed, about 80% were seen once. The sample here was peripheral blood, taken 28 days after the second AZD1222 dose. These receptors all come from an adult who received the AZD1222 COVID-19 vaccine.

This chain uses TRBV6-2 or TRBV6-3 with TRBJ1-1; the D is unclear. Germline values: CDR1 MNHEY, CDR2 SVGEGT. The CDR3 is made up of 15 amino acids. V shed 2 bases and J shed 0 bases, with 10 bases lying between them. The chain's CDR3 is CASSYALPMNTEAFF. CDR3 nucleotide sequence: TGTGCCAGCAGTTACGCGTTACCGATGAACACTGAAGCTTTCTTT.

This clone showed up just a few times. For the CDR3, the DNA is TGTGCCAGCAGCTTGGCGGACAGCCGAACTAATGAAAAACTGTTTTTT. This gives the protein CASSLADSRTNEKLFF. This chain uses TRBV5-5 with TRBJ1-4, with D perhaps matching TRBD1 (6 bases). CDR3 length equals 16 residues. V gave up 0 bases and J gave up 1 base, with 10 bases separating them. Germline V gives CDR1 SGHKS, CDR2 YYEKEE (reference sequence).

V gene TRBV19 combines with J gene TRBJ2-1; 11 nucleotides line up with TRBD2. This CDR3 comprises 15 residues. V shed 4 bases, J shed 5 bases, and the junction held 4 bases outside the gene matches. CDR1 is LNHDA, CDR2 SQIVND, per germline (reference sequence). The CDR3 spells CASSKGTSGHNEQFF. DNA for the CDR3: TGTGCCAGTAGTAAAGGGACTAGCGGTCACAATGAGCAGTTCTTC.

This clone appeared once. The chain recombines TRBV5-1 with TRBJ1-3; no definite D call. From germline, CDR1 is SGHRS and CDR2 YFSETQ. The CDR3 spans 17 residues. Trimming removed 0 bases at V and 0 bases at J, with 13 bases between. CDR3 sequence: CASSLDGDWYSGNTIYF. The CDR3 DNA sequence: TGCGCCAGCAGCTTGGACGGAGACTGGTACTCTGGAAACACCATATATTTT. The full variable domain, with the rest looked up from reference TRBV5-1 and TRBJ1-3, is KAGVTQTPRYLIKTRGQQVTLSCSPISGHRSVSWYQQTPGQGLQFLFEYFSETQRNKGNFPGRFSGRQFSNSRSEMNVSTLELGDSALYLCASSLDGDWYSGNTIYFGEGSWLTVV.

The V and J genes are TRBV5-6 and TRBJ1-3; 9 positions match TRBD1. There are 19 residues in the CDR3. V gave up 0 bases and J gave up 3 bases; unmatched junction bases: 13. Germline V lookup: CDR1 SGHDT, CDR2 YYEEEE. The CDR3 region has the DNA TGTGCCAGCAGCTTGGCCGGTAGGGGACAGGGTTTTTTTGGAAACACCATATATTTT. As protein: CASSLAGRGQGFFGNTIYF.

The rearrangement links TRBV30 to TRBJ2-3, with 7 bases lining up with TRBD2. V dropped 1 base and J dropped 2; count of bases not matched to a gene: 9. The CDR3 sequence is 16 residues long. CDR1 is GTSNPN and CDR2 is SVGIG in the germline V gene (reference sequence). The CDR3 protein is CAWSGDPSGFTDTQYF. The CDR3 coding sequence is TGTGCCTGGAGTGGGGACCCTAGCGGTTTCACAGATACGCAGTATTTT.

The chain employs TRBV11-2 and TRBJ2-2; 8 bases line up with TRBD1. This CDR3 has 16 residues. The J segment lost 7 bases and the V segment lost 5 bases, leaving 12 bases of the junction unmatched. The germline CDR1 and CDR2 sequences are SGHAT and FQNNGV. The DNA of the CDR3 is TGTGCCAGCAGCGCGCGCCGTCAGGGGGCGGACGGGGAGCTGTTTTTT. Its translation is CASSARRQGADGELFF.

The genes are TRBV15 and TRBJ1-2, with 8 bases matching TRBD1. CDR1 is LNHNV and CDR2 is YYDKDF in the germline V gene (reference sequence). CDR3 length: 16 residues. V dropped 0 bases and J dropped 7; count of bases not matched to a gene: 10. CDR3 loop: CATSRDPIGQGVGYTF. The CDR3 coding sequence is TGTGCCACCAGCAGAGATCCCATTGGACAGGGTGTTGGCTACACCTTC. Filled out from reference TRBV15 and TRBJ1-2, the complete variable domain reads DAMVIQNPRYQVTQFGKPVTLSCSQTLNHNVMYWYQQKSSQAPKLLFHYYDKDFNNEADTPDNFQSRRPNTSFCFLDIRSPGLGDTAMYLCATSRDPIGQGVGYTFGSGTRLTVV.